This TCR beta chain was profiled in a study of identical twins. Study-level findings and limits: Twin pairs had excess sharing that was weaker in beta out-of-frame sequences.

The CDR3 covers 12 residues. The V and J ends lost 6 bases and 7 bases respectively, with 12 bases between them. Many counts were recorded for this clonotype. Its cognate antigen is unknown. Template switching added a universal primer site; cDNA carried unique molecular identifiers. TCRdb redid the calling of the 5' RACE reads with MiXCR, one entry per CDR3 protein. The data contain fewer than 250,000 distinct CDR3 sequences, over 8% of them singletons. This TCR was recovered from a young woman in good health. The gene calls are TRBV12-3 or TRBV12-4 and TRBJ1-1; TRBD1 might be the D (5 bases). Sequencing was carried out using memory (CD45RO+) T cells sorted from blood. The chain's CDR3 is CASSPDSVEAFF. Here the CDR3 DNA reads TGTGCCAGCAGCCCTGACAGTGTTGAAGCTTTCTTT.